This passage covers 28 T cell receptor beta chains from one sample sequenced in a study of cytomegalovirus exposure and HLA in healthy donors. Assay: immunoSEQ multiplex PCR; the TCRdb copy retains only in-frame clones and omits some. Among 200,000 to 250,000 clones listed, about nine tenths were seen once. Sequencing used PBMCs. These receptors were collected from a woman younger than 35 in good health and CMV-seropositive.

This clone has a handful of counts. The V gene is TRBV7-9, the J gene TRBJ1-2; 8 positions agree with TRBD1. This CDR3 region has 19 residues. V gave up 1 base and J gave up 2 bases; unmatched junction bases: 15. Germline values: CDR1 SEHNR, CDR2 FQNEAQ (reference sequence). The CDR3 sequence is CASSLVGAGGAPLNYGYTF. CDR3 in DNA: TGTGCCAGCAGCTTAGTCGGAGCAGGGGGCGCCCCTTTAAACTATGGCTACACCTTC.

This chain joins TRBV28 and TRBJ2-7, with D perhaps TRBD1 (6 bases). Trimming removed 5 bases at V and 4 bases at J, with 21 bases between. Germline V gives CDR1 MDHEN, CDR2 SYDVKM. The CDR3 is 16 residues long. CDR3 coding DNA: TGTGCCAGCAGTCCCTCCCAGACAGGCCTGGGATACGAGCAGTACTTC. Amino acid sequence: CASSPSQTGLGYEQYF.

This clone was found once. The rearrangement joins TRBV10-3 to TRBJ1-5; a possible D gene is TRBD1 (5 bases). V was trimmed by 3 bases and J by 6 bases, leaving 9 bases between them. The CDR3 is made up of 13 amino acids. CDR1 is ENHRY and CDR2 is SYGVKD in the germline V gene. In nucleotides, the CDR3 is TGTGCCATCAGTGACGGGGGAGGTCAGCCCCAGCATTTT. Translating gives CAISDGGGQPQHF.

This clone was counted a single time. The CDR3 loop is CASGALSTDTQYF. Here the CDR3 DNA reads TGTGCCAGCGGAGCGCTTAGCACAGATACGCAGTATTTT. V gene TRBV27 combines with J gene TRBJ2-3; D not certain. The V and J ends lost 8 bases and 0 bases respectively, with 9 bases between them. This CDR3 is 13 amino acids long. Germline V gives CDR1 MNHEY, CDR2 SMNVEV (reference sequence).

Here the CDR3 reads CASSLGWGDEQFF. CDR3 in DNA: TGTGCCAGCAGCCTAGGGTGGGGGGATGAGCAGTTCTTC. The V call is TRBV11-2, the J call TRBJ2-1; a weak D match, TRBD2 (6 bases). Germline lookup yields CDR1 SGHAT and CDR2 FQNNGV. The V and J ends lost 5 bases and 8 bases respectively, with 13 bases between them. The CDR3 spans 13 residues.

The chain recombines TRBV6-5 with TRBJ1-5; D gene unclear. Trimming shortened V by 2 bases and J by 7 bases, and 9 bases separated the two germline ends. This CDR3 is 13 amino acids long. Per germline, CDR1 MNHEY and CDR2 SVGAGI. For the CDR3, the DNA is TGTGCCAGCAGTTACGCGGCGTCCCAGCCCCAGCATTTT. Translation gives CASSYAASQPQHF.

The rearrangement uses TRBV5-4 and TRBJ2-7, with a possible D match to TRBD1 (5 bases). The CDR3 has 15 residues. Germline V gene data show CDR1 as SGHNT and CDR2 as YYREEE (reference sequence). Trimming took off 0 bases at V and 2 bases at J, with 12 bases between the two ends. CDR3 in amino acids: CASSLGPTDTYEQYF. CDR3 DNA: TGTGCCAGCAGCTTGGGCCCGACAGACACCTACGAGCAGTACTTC.

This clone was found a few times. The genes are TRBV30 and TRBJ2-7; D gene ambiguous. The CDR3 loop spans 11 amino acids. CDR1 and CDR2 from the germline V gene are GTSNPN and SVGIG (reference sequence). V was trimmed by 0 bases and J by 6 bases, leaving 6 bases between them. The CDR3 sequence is CAWSVRGEQYF. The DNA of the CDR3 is TGTGCCTGGAGTGTACGAGGCGAGCAGTACTTC. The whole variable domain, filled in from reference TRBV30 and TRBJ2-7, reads SQTIHQWPATLVQPVGSPLSLECTVEGTSNPNLYWYRQAAGRGLQLLFYSVGIGQISSEVPQNLSASRPQDRQFILSSKKLLLSDSGFYLCAWSVRGEQYFGPGTRLTVT.

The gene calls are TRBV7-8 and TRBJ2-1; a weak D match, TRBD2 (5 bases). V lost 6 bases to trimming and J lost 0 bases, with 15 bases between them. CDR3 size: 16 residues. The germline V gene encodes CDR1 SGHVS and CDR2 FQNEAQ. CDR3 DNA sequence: TGTGCCAGCAGAGTAGTACTAGGATCCTCCTACAATGAGCAGTTCTTC. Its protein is CASRVVLGSSYNEQFF.

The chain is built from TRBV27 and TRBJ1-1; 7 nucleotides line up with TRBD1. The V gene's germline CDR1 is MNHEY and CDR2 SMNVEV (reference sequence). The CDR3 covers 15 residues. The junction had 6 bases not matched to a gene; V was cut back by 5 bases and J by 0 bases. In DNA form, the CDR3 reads TGTGCCAGCAGTCTTGGACAGGCCGTGAACACTGAAGCTTTCTTT. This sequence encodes CASSLGQAVNTEAFF.

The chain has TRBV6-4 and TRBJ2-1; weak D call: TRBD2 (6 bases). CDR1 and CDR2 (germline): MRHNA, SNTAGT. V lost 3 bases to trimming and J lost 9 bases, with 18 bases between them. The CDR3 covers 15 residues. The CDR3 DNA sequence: TGTGCCAGCAGTGAAGACGGGGAGGAATTCGGTGAGCAGTTCTTC. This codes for CASSEDGEEFGEQFF.

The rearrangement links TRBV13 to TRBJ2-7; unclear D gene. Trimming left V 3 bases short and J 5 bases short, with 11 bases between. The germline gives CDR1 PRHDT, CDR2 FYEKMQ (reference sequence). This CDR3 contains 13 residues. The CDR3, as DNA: TGTGCCAGCAGCTTCTCAGGTTGGAACGAGCAGTACTTC. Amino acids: CASSFSGWNEQYF.

The CDR3 DNA reads as TGTGCCAGCAGTTACGAAGCGCCTGAGCAGTTCTTC. Its translation is CASSYEAPEQFF. The rearrangement joins TRBV6-6 to TRBJ2-1, with D unclear. CDR3 length equals 12 residues. V lost 2 bases and J lost 9, with 8 bases in between. CDR1 MNHNY and CDR2 SVGAGI come from the germline V gene (reference sequence).

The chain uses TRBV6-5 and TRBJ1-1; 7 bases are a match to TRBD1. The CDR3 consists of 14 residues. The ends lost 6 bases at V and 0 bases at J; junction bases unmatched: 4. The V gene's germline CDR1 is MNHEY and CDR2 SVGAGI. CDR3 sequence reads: CASRSGTVNTEAFF. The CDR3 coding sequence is TGTGCCAGCAGATCCGGGACAGTGAACACTGAAGCTTTCTTT.

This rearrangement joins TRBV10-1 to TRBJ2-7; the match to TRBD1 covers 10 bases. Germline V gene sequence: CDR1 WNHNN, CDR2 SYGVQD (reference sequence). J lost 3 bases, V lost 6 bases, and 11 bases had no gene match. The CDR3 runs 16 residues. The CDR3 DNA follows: TGCGCCAGCAGCTACGATCGGGACAGGGGCCTCTACGAGCAGTACTTC. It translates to CASSYDRDRGLYEQYF.

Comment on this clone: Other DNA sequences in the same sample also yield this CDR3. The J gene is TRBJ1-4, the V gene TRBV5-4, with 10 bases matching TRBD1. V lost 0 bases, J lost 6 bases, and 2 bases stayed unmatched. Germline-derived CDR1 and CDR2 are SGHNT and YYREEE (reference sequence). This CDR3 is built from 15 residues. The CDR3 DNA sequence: TGTGCCAGCAGCTTGGTGGGGACAGGGGATGAAAAACTGTTTTTT. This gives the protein CASSLVGTGDEKLFF.

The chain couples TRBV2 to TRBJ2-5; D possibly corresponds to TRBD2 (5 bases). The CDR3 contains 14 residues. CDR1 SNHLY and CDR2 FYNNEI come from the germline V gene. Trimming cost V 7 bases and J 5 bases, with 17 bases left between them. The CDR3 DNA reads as TGTGCCAGCACCCGAATGCCCTCGGGGGAGACCCAGTACTTC. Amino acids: CASTRMPSGETQYF.

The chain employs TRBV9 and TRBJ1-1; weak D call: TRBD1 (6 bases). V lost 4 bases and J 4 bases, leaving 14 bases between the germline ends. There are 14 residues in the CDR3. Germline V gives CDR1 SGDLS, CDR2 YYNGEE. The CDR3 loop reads CASSPGGRGTEAFF. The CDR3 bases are TGTGCCAGCAGCCCCGGGGGGCGGGGCACTGAAGCTTTCTTT.

The CDR3 coding sequence is TGTGCCAGCAGCCCGACGACAGGGGCTGGAAACACCATATATTTT. As protein: CASSPTTGAGNTIYF. J is TRBJ1-3 and V is TRBV7-2, with 8 bases that match TRBD1. There are 15 residues in the CDR3. The germline CDR1 and CDR2 sequences are SGHTA and FQGNSA. The V gene end was trimmed by 5 bases and the J gene end by 2 bases; junction bases not matched to a gene: 5.

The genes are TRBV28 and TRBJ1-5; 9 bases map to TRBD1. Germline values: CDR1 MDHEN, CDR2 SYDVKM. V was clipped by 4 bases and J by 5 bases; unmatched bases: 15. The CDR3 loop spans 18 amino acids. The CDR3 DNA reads TGTGCCAGCAGTTCCTTGATACACAGGGGGCAATCTGATCAGCCCCAGCATTTT. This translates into CASSSLIHRGQSDQPQHF.

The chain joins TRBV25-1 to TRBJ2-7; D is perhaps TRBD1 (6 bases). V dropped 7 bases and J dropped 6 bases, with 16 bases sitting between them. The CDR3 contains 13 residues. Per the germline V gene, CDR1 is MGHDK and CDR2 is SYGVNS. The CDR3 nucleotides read TGTGCCAGCACCGGGACATCTGGTGGCGAGCAGTACTTC. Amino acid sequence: CASTGTSGGEQYF.

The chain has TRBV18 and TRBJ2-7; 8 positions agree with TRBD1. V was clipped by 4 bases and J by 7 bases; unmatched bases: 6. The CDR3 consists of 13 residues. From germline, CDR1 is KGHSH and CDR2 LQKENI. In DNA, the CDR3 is TGTGCCAGCTCACTTCAGGGGGCGGAGGAGCAGTACTTC. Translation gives CASSLQGAEEQYF.

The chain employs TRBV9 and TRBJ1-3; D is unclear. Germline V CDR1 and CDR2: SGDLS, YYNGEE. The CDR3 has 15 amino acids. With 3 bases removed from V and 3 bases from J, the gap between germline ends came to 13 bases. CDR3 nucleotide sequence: TGTGCCAGCAGCGCTATGCGGAGTGGTGGAAACACCATATATTTT. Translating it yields CASSAMRSGGNTIYF.

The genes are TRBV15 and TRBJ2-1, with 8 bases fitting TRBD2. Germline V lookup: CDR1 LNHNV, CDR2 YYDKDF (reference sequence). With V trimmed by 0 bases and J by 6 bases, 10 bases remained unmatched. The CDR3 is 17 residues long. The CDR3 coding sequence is TGTGCCACCAGCAGAGATGACAGCGGGAGCTTTATCAATGAGCAGTTCTTC. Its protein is CATSRDDSGSFINEQFF.

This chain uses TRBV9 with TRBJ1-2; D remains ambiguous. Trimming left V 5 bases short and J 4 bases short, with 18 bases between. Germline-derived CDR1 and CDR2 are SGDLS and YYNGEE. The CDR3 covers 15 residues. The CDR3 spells CASRAGNGMGYGYTF. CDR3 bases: TGTGCCAGCAGGGCGGGGAACGGGATGGGCTATGGCTACACCTTC.

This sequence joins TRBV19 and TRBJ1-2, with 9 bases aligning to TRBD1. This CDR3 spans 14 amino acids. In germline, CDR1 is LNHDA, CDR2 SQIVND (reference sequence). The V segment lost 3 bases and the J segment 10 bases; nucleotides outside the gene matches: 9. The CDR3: CASSILTGGVYYTF. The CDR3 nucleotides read TGTGCCAGTAGTATTCTTACAGGGGGCGTCTACTACACCTTC.

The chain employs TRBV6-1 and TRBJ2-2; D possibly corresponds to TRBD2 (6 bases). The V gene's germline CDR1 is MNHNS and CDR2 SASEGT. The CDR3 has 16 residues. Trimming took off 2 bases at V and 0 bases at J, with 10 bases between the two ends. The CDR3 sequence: CASSEWVAANTGELFF. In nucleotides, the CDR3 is TGTGCCAGCAGTGAATGGGTAGCGGCGAACACCGGGGAGCTGTTTTTT.

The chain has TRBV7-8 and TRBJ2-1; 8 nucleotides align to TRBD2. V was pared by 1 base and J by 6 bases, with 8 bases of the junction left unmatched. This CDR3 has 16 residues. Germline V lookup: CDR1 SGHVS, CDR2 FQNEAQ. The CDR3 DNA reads TGTGCCAGCAGCTTAGTCCCGACTAGCGCGGTCAATGAGCAGTTCTTC. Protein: CASSLVPTSAVNEQFF.